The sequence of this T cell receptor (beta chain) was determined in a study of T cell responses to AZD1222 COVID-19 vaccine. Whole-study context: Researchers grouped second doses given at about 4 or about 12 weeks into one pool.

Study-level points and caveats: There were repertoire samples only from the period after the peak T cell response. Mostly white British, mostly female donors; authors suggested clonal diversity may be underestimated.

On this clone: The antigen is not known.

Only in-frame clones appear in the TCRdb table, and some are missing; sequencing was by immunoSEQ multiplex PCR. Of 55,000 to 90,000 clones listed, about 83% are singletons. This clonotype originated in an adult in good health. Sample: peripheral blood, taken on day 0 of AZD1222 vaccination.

The CDR3 reads CASSPRDSNSPLHF. CDR3 bases: TGTGCCAGCTCACCACGGGACAGCAATTCACCCCTCCACTTT. The chain carries TRBV18 and TRBJ1-6; 7 bases fit TRBD1. The CDR3 has 14 residues. From germline, CDR1 is KGHSH and CDR2 LQKENI. V was pared by 1 base and J by 7 bases, with 1 base of the junction left unmatched.